One and the same sample provided the 11 T cell receptor beta chains below, sequenced in a study of T cells in Graves' hyperthyroidism and ophthalmopathy. What was amplified from RNA transcripts were TCR beta CDR3 regions. When the TCR CDR3 underwent first-round RT-PCR, the HTBI primer set was used. TCRdb reanalysed the multiplex PCR reads using MiXCR and keeps one entry per CDR3 protein. This table has 490,000 or so distinct CDR3 sequences, about 20% appearing once. The sequenced sample consisted of blood. These receptors originate from a woman in her 70s with Graves' ophthalmopathy.

This chain links TRBV11-2 with TRBJ2-3; TRBD2 matches at 7 bases. The germline V gene encodes CDR1 SGHAT and CDR2 FQNNGV. J was trimmed by 2 bases and V by 5 bases; bases with no gene match: 7. The CDR3 has 15 amino acids. The CDR3 DNA reads TGTGCCAGCAGCCCGGGGACTATTCCCACAGATACGCAGTATTTT. Amino acid sequence: CASSPGTIPTDTQYF.

There are a few counts of this clonotype. The J gene is TRBJ1-1, the V gene TRBV5-1, with unresolved D. This CDR3 region has 13 residues. V lost 5 bases and J lost 0, with 8 bases in between. Germline CDR1 is SGHRS and CDR2 is YFSETQ. The CDR3 nucleotides are TGCGCCAGCAGTAGTGCTATGAACACTGAAGCTTTCTTT. It is translated as CASSSAMNTEAFF.

In regard to this clonotype: It differs at one base from a far larger clone, so likely a read error. No conserved phenylalanine or tryptophan ends this CDR3, so it is likely a read error. V gene TRBV7-8 combines with J gene TRBJ2-7; D not resolved. CDR1 and CDR2 (germline): SGHVS, FQNEAQ. The CDR3 loop spans 11 amino acids. The V gene lost 5 bases and the J gene lost 3 bases, with 5 bases spanning the gap. As DNA, the CDR3 is TGTGCCAGCAGCCCCCTCTACGAGCAGTACATC. Its translation is CASSPLYEQYI.

DNA for the CDR3: TGCAGCGTCCAAAGGCCCGGGACAGGAGGGACTGAAGCTTTCTTT. Its translation is CSVQRPGTGGTEAFF. The V and J genes are TRBV29-1 and TRBJ1-1, with TRBD1 identical over 8 bases. J gave up 5 bases and V 6 bases, and 14 bases lay outside the gene matches. Germline lookup yields CDR1 SQVTM and CDR2 ANQGSEA. This CDR3 is built from 15 residues.

The DNA of the CDR3 is TGTGCCAGCAGACCAAACAGGGGATTAAATTCTGGCTACACCTTC. This gives the protein CASRPNRGLNSGYTF. The chain employs TRBV27 and TRBJ1-2; 7 bases agree with TRBD1. This CDR3 region has 15 residues. Looked up from germline, CDR1 is MNHEY and CDR2 is SMNVEV (reference sequence). V was clipped by 6 bases and J by 7 bases; unmatched bases: 14.

This chain uses TRBV5-1 with TRBJ2-7; TRBD2 is a possible D gene (5 bases). The germline V and J ends were trimmed by 0 bases and 4 bases, with 14 bases remaining between them. From germline, CDR1 is SGHRS and CDR2 YFSETQ. CDR3 size: 15 residues. The CDR3 DNA reads as TGCGCCAGCAGCTTGGACGGGATTTCAAAATACGAGCAGTACTTC. Translated, it gives CASSLDGISKYEQYF. The full variable domain, completed using reference TRBV5-1 and TRBJ2-7, is KAGVTQTPRYLIKTRGQQVTLSCSPISGHRSVSWYQQTPGQGLQFLFEYFSETQRNKGNFPGRFSGRQFSNSRSEMNVSTLELGDSALYLCASSLDGISKYEQYFGPGTRLTVT.

This clonotype has just a few counts. The gene calls are TRBV6-2 or TRBV6-3 and TRBJ2-1; D is ambiguous. V was trimmed by 0 bases and J by 6 bases, leaving 9 bases between them. The germline V gene has CDR1 MNHEY and CDR2 SVGEGT. CDR3 length: 14 residues. The CDR3 sequence is CASSYSARSNEQFF. Written as DNA, the CDR3 is TGTGCCAGCAGTTACTCGGCGCGGTCCAATGAGCAGTTCTTC.

The gene calls are TRBV4-3 and TRBJ2-2; TRBD1 aligns across 7 bases. With 0 bases clipped from V and 6 bases from J, the junction kept 1 base outside the gene matches. The CDR3 extends over 14 amino acids. Germline loops: CDR1 LGHNA, CDR2 YSLEER. The CDR3 DNA follows: TGCGCCAGCAGCCAAGATGGGACAGCCGGGGAGCTGTTTTTT. Translated: CASSQDGTAGELFF.

The CDR3 loop is CASERTAQETQYF. The CDR3 nucleotides read TGTGCCAGCGAACGGACAGCCCAAGAGACCCAGTACTTC. J is TRBJ2-5 and V is TRBV5-6; maybe TRBD1 (6 bases). V was clipped by 7 bases and J by 1 base, with 11 bases between them. This CDR3 has 13 amino acids. Germline V CDR1 and CDR2: SGHDT, YYEEEE. Full variable domain (missing parts from reference TRBV5-6 and TRBJ2-5): DAGVTQSPTHLIKTRGQQVTLRCSPKSGHDTVSWYQQALGQGPQFIFQYYEEEERQRGNFPDRFSGHQFPNYSSELNVNALLLGDSALYLCASERTAQETQYFGPGTRLLVL.

This clonotype turned up a few times. This sequence joins TRBV7-6 and TRBJ2-3; D gene unclear. Trimming pared 1 base from V and 2 bases from J, leaving 10 bases between. This CDR3 has 15 amino acids. Germline loops: CDR1 SGHVS, CDR2 FNYEAQ. CDR3 sequence reads: CASSLEAYNTDTQYF. For the CDR3, the DNA is TGTGCCAGCAGCTTAGAAGCGTATAACACAGATACGCAGTATTTT.

This clonotype was observed a few times. The rearrangement joins TRBV12-5 to TRBJ2-7; TRBD2 might be the D (6 bases). The germline gives CDR1 LGHNT, CDR2 FRNRAP. The ends were cut back, 4 bases at V and 2 bases at J, with 15 bases in the middle. This CDR3 is 15 amino acids long. CDR3 in DNA: TGTGCTAGTGGTTATTGGGGGGTAAAACCCTACGAGCAGTACTTC. It codes for CASGYWGVKPYEQYF.